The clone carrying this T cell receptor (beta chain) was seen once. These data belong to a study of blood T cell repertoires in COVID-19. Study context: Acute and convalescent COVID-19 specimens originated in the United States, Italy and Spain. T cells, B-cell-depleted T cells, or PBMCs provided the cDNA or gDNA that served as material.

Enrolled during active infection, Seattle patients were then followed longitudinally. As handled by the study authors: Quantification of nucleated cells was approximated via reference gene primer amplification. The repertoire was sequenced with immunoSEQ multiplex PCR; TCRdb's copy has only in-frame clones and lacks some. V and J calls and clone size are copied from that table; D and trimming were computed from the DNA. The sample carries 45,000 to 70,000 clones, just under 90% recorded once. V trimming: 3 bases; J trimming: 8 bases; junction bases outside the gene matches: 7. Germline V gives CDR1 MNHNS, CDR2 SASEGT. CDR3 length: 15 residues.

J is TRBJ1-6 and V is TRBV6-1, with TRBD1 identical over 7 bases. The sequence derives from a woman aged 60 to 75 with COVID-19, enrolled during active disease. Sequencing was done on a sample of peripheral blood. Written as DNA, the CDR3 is TGTGCCAGCAGTGAGCTGACAGGGAAGGATTCACCCCTCCACTTT. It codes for CASSELTGKDSPLHF.